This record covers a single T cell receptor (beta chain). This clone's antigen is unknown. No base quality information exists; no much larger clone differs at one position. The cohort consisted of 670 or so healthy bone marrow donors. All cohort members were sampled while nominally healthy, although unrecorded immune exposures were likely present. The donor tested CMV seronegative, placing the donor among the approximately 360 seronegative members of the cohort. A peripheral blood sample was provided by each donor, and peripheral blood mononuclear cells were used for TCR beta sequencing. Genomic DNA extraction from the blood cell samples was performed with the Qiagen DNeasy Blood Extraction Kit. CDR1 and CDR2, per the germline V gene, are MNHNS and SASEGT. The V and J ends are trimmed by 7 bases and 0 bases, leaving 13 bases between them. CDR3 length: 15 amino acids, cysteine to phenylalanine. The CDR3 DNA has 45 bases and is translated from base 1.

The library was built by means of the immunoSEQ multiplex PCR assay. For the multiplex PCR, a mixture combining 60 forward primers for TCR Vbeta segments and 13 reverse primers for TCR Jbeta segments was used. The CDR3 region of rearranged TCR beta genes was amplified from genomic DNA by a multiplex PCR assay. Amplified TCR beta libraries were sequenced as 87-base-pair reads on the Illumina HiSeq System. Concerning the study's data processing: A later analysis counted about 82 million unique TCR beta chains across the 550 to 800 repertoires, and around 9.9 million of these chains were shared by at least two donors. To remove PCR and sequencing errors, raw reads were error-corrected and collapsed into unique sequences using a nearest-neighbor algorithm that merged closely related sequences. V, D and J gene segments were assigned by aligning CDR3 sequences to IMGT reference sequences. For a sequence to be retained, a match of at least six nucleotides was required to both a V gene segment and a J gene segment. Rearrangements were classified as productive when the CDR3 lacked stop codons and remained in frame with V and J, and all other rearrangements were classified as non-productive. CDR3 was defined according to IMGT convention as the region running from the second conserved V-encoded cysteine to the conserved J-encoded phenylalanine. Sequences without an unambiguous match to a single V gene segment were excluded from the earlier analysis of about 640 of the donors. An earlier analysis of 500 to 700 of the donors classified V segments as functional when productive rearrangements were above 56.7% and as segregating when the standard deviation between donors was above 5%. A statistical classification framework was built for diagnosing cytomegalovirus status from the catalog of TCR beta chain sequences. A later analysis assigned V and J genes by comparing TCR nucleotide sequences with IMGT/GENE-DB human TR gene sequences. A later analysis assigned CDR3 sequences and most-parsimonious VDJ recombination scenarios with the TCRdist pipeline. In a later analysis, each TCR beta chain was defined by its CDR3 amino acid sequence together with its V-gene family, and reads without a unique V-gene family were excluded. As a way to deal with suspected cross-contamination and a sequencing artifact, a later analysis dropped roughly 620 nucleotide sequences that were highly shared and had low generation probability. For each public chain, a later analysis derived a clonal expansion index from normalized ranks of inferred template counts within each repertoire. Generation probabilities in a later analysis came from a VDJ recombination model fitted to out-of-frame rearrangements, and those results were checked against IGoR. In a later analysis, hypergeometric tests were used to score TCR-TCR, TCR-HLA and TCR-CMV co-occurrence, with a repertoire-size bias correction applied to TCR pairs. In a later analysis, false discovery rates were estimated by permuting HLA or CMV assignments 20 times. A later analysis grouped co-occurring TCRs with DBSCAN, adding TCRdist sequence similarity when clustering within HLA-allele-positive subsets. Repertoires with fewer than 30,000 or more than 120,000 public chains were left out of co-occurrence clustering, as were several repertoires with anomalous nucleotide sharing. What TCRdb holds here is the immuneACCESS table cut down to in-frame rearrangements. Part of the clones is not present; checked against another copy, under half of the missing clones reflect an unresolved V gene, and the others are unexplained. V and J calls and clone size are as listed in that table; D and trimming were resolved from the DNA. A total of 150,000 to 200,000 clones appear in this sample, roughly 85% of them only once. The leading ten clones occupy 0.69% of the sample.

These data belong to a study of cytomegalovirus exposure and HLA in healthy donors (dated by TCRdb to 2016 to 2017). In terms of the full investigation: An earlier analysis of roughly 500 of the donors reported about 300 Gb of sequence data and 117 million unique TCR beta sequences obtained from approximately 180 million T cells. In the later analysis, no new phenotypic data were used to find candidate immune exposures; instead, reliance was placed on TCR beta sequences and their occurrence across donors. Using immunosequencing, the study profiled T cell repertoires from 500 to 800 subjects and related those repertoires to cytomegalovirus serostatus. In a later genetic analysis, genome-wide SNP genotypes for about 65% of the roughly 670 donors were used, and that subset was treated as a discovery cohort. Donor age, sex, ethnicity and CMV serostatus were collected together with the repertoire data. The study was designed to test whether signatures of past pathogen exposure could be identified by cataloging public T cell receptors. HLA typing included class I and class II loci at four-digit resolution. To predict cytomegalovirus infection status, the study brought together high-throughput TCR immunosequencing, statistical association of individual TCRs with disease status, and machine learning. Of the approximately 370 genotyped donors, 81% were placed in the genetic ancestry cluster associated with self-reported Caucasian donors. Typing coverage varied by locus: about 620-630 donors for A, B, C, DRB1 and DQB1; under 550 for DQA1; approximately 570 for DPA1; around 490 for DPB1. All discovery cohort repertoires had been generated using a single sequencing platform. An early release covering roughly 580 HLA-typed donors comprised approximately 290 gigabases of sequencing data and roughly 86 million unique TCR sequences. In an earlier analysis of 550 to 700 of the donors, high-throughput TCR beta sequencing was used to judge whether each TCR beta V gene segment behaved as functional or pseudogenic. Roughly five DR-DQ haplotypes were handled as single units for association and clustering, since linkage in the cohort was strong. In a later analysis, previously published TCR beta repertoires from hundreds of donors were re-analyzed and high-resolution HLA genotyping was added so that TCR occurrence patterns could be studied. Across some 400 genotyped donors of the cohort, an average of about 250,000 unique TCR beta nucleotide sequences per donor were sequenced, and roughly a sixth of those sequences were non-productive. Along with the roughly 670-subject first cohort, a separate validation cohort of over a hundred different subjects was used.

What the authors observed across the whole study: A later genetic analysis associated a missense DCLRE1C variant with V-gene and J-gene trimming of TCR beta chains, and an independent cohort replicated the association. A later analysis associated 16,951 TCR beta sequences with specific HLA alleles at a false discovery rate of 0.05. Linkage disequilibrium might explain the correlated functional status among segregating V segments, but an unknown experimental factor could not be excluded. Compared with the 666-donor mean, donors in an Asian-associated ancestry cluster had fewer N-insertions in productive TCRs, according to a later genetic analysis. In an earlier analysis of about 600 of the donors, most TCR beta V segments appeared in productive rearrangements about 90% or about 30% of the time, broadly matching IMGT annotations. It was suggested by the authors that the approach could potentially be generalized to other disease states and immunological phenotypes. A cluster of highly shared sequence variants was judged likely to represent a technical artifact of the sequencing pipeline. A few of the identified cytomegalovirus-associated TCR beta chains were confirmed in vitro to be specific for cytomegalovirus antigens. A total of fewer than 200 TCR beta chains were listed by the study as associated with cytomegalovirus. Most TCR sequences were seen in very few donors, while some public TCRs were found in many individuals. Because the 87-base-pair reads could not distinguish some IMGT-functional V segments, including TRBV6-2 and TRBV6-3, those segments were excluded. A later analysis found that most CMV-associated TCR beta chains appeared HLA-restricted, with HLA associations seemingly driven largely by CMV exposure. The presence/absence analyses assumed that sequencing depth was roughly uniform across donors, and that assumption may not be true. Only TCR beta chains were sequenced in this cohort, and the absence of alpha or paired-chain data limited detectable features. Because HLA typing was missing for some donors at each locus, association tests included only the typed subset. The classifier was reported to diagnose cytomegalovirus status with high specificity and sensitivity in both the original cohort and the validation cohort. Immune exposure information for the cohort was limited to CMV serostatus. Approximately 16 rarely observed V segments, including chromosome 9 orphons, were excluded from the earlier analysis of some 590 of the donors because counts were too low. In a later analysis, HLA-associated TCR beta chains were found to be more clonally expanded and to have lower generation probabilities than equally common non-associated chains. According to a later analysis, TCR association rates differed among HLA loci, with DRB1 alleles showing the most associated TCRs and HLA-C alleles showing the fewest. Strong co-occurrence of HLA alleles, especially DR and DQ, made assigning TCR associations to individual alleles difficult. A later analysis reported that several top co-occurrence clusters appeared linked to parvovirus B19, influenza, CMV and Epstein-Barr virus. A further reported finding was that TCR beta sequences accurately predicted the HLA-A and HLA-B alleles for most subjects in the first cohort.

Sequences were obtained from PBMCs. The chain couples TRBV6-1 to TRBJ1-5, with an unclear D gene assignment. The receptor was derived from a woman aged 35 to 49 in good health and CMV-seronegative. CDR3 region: CASTQILNSNQPQHF. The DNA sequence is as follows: TGTGCCAGCACCCAAATACTGAATAGCAATCAGCCCCAGCATTTT.